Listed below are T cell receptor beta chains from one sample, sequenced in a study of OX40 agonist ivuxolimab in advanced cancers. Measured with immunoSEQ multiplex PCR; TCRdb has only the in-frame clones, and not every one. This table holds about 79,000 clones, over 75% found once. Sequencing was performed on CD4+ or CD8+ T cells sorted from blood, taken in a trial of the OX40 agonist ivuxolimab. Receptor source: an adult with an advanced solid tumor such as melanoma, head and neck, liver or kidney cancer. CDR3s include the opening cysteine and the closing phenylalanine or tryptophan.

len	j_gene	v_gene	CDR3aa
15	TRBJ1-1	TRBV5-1	CASSLVGDRGTEAFF
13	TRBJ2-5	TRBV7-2	CASSLNRGETRYF
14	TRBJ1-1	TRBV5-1	CASSETGWDTEAFF
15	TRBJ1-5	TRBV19	CASSIDWTDYRPQHF
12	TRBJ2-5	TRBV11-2	CASSLDRETQYF
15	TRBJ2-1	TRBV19	CASAPLAGSYNEQFF
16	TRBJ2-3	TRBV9	CASSPLGASSTDTQYF
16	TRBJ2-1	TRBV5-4	CASSPRPLGEQGEQFF
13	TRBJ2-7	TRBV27	CASSMDSSYEQYF
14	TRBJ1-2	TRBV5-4	CASSLEGTFSGYTF
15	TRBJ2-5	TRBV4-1	CASSQVYGSRETQYF
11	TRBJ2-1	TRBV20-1	CSARGANEQFF
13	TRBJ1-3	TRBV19	CASTRGTGNTIYF
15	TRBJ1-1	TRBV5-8	CASSAYRGPNTEAFF